The 19 T cell receptor beta chains given below trace back to one sample, sequenced in a study of shared clonotypes between healthy human individuals. Method: immunoSEQ multiplex PCR; TCRdb's copy keeps in-frame clones and lacks some. The table lists 1.5 million to 2.5 million clones, less than 95% of them singletons. CD45RO-negative, CCR7-selected cells formed the naive CD8 fraction, which excluded terminally differentiated effector memory CD45RA+ cells. The specimen was naive CD8+ T cells sorted from blood. Receptors were obtained from a man younger than 35 in good health.

V is TRBV19 and J is TRBJ2-1; 12 bases match TRBD2. CDR1 and CDR2 (germline): LNHDA, SQIVND (reference sequence). The CDR3 runs to 14 residues. V lost 4 bases and J lost 7; bases outside the gene matches: 2. The CDR3 here is CASSKTSGGNEQFF. In nucleotides, the CDR3 is TGTGCCAGTAGTAAAACTAGCGGGGGGAATGAGCAGTTCTTC.

This chain links TRBV7-9 with TRBJ2-2; unclear D gene. With 6 bases removed from V and 1 base from J, the gap between germline ends came to 6 bases. The CDR3 runs to 13 residues. CDR1 is SEHNR, CDR2 FQNEAQ, per germline (reference sequence). CDR3 in amino acids: CASSIVNTGELFF. The CDR3 bases are TGTGCCAGCAGTATTGTGAACACCGGGGAGCTGTTTTTT.

The genes are TRBV10-3 and TRBJ2-7; D gene unclear. This CDR3 region has 13 residues. Germline CDR1 is ENHRY and CDR2 is SYGVKD. V lost 7 bases and J lost 6, with 16 bases in between. As DNA, the CDR3 is TGTGCCATCACCTTGGACCCGAGAAGCGAGCAGTACTTC. It codes for CAITLDPRSEQYF.

The chain uses TRBV5-1 and TRBJ2-5; 12 bases match TRBD2. Losses at the gene ends were 2 bases for V and 4 bases for J; bases not matched to a gene: 9. Germline V lookup: CDR1 SGHRS, CDR2 YFSETQ. The CDR3 totals 17 residues. As DNA, the CDR3 is TGCGCCAGCAGCTTAGGACTAGCGGGATTTTCCGGAGAGACCCAGTACTTC. This encodes CASSLGLAGFSGETQYF.

The CDR3 region is CASSLTGILNYGYTF. The DNA of the CDR3 is TGTGCCAGCAGTTTGACAGGGATACTCAACTATGGCTACACCTTC. The V call is TRBV28, the J call TRBJ1-2, with 7 bases lining up with TRBD1. Germline V gives CDR1 MDHEN, CDR2 SYDVKM. This CDR3 has 15 amino acids. V shed 3 bases and J 2 bases; nucleotides not matched to a gene: 6.

This rearrangement joins TRBV6-6 to TRBJ2-3; D is ambiguous. This CDR3 comprises 14 residues. Germline loops: CDR1 MNHNY, CDR2 SVGAGI (reference sequence). The ends were cut back, 6 bases at V and 0 bases at J, with 10 bases in the middle. The DNA of the CDR3 is TGTGCCAGCAGCCAGCTAGGTAGCACAGATACGCAGTATTTT. It codes for CASSQLGSTDTQYF.

The rearrangement joins TRBV13 to TRBJ2-1; D unclear. Trimming pared 3 bases from V and 2 bases from J, leaving 11 bases between. Germline-derived CDR1 and CDR2 are PRHDT and FYEKMQ (reference sequence). This CDR3 has 15 amino acids. The CDR3 bases are TGTGCCAGCAGCTTGGTAACTGAACCCTACAATGAGCAGTTCTTC. It specifies CASSLVTEPYNEQFF.

The J gene is TRBJ2-5, the V gene TRBV2; 8 nucleotides align to TRBD1. This CDR3 spans 17 amino acids. Germline V CDR1 and CDR2: SNHLY, FYNNEI. Unmatched junction bases numbered 15, after V lost 4 bases and J lost 5 bases. The CDR3 DNA is TGTGCCAGCAGTGGAGAGTTGGCAGGGGGCCTTAGGGAGACCCAGTACTTC. Protein product: CASSGELAGGLRETQYF.

Remarks on this clone: Other DNA sequences of this sample code for an identical CDR3. The chain combines TRBV19 with TRBJ1-1; D not resolved. The length of the CDR3 is 13 residues. The ends were cut back, 3 bases at V and 0 bases at J, with 5 bases in the middle. Germline V CDR1 and CDR2: LNHDA, SQIVND (reference sequence). The CDR3 reads CASSIMMNTEAFF. The DNA of the CDR3 is TGTGCCAGTAGTATTATGATGAACACTGAAGCTTTCTTT.

The chain employs TRBV10-3 and TRBJ2-1; D is uncertain. The CDR3 loop spans 16 amino acids. CDR1 and CDR2 from the germline V gene are ENHRY and SYGVKD. The germline V and J ends were trimmed by 4 bases and 0 bases, with 13 bases remaining between them. CDR3 DNA: TGTGCCATCAGTGGGTGGGAAGTCAGCTCCTACAATGAGCAGTTCTTC. This gives the protein CAISGWEVSSYNEQFF.

The chain employs TRBV2 and TRBJ2-1, with 11 bases identical to TRBD2. CDR1 and CDR2 from the germline V gene are SNHLY and FYNNEI. The CDR3 runs to 14 residues. V was pared by 7 bases and J by 9 bases, with 8 bases of the junction left unmatched. The CDR3 DNA reads TGTGCCAGCACGGGGACTAGCGGCGCGGGTGAGCAGTTCTTC. As protein: CASTGTSGAGEQFF.

This chain uses TRBV5-1 with TRBJ2-7; D is possibly TRBD2 (5 bases). Looked up from germline, CDR1 is SGHRS and CDR2 is YFSETQ. This CDR3 is 13 amino acids long. V gave up 1 base and J gave up 1 base, with 6 bases separating them. CDR3 loop: CASSLRESYEQYF. CDR3 nucleotide sequence: TGCGCCAGCAGCTTGCGGGAATCCTACGAGCAGTACTTC.

This clone was seen a single time. The chain has TRBV10-3 and TRBJ2-7; D tentatively reads TRBD1 or TRBD2 (5 bases each). V gave up 10 bases and J gave up 4 bases, with 11 bases separating them. The germline CDR1 and CDR2 sequences are ENHRY and SYGVKD. CDR3 length equals 11 residues. The CDR3 loop reads CATSWGYEQYF. The CDR3 DNA reads as TGTGCCACCTCATGGGGGTACGAGCAGTACTTC.

The sample holds one count of this clone. This sample includes further DNA sequences coding for the same CDR3. The chain employs TRBV4-3 and TRBJ2-1, with 11 bases lining up with TRBD2. This CDR3 has 17 residues. Per the germline V gene, CDR1 is LGHNA and CDR2 is YSLEER. V was pared by 1 base and J by 4 bases, with 6 bases of the junction left unmatched. In DNA, the CDR3 is TGCGCCAGCAGCCAAGGTACTAGCGGGAGCTCTTACAATGAGCAGTTCTTC. Encoded protein: CASSQGTSGSSYNEQFF.

This rearrangement joins TRBV5-1 to TRBJ2-3; D might be TRBD1 or TRBD2, each matching 5 bases. The ends were cut back, 5 bases at V and 5 bases at J, with 18 bases in the middle. The CDR3 is 15 amino acids. Looked up from germline, CDR1 is SGHRS and CDR2 is YFSETQ. CDR3 sequence: CASRPGGTDIDTQYF. In DNA form, the CDR3 reads TGCGCCAGCAGGCCAGGTGGGACCGATATAGATACGCAGTATTTT.

The J gene is TRBJ1-4, the V gene TRBV6-6; D is unresolved. Germline CDR1 reads MNHNY; CDR2 reads SVGAGI (reference sequence). The CDR3 totals 13 residues. V was shortened by 7 bases and J by 8 bases, with 14 bases between the two germline ends. The CDR3 is CASTWGGKEKLFF. Written as DNA, the CDR3 is TGTGCCAGCACTTGGGGAGGAAAGGAAAAACTGTTTTTT.

This sequence joins TRBV7-9 and TRBJ1-6; D remains unclear. V lost 5 bases and J lost 4, with 12 bases in between. Germline V gene sequence: CDR1 SEHNR, CDR2 FQNEAQ (reference sequence). The CDR3 runs to 15 residues. The CDR3 loop reads CASSERTEYNSPLHF. Written as DNA, the CDR3 is TGTGCCAGCAGCGAAAGGACCGAGTATAATTCACCCCTCCACTTT. The whole variable domain, remainder taken from reference TRBV7-9 and TRBJ1-6, is DTGVSQNPRHKITKRGQNVTFRCDPISEHNRLYWYRQTLGQGPEFLTYFQNEAQLEKSRLLSDRFSAERPKGSFSTLEIQRTEQGDSAMYLCASSERTEYNSPLHFGNGTRLTVT.

V usage is TRBV30 and J usage is TRBJ2-3, with D perhaps TRBD1 (5 bases). CDR1 GTSNPN and CDR2 SVGIG come from the germline V gene (reference sequence). The CDR3 totals 17 residues. Trimming removed 1 base at V and 2 bases at J, with 19 bases between. CDR3: CAWSGGGAVVHTDTQYF. In DNA, the CDR3 is TGTGCCTGGAGTGGGGGTGGGGCGGTCGTACACACAGATACGCAGTATTTT.

The chain uses TRBV6-1 and TRBJ2-7, with TRBD1 identical over 8 bases. The CDR3 covers 15 residues. V shed 3 bases and J 2 bases; nucleotides not matched to a gene: 6. The germline V gene encodes CDR1 MNHNS and CDR2 SASEGT. The CDR3 sequence: CASSEGQDHAYEQYF. The CDR3 DNA reads TGTGCCAGCAGTGAGGGACAGGACCACGCCTACGAGCAGTACTTC.